A selection of T cell receptor beta chains follows, all from one sample in a study of blood T cell repertoires in COVID-19. Method: immunoSEQ multiplex PCR; TCRdb's copy keeps in-frame clones and lacks some. The profile shows 240,000 or so clones, around 89% of them singletons. The sample comprised PBMCs or T cells enriched from blood (not recorded which). All receptors derive from a man aged 40-50 years who had recovered from COVID-19. Each CDR3 is given with its conserved first and last residue. A D gene is named only where the DNA matches it firmly. The listing skips clone size in some rows; elsewhere it reads once, few, many or a size class.

>TRBV4-1|.|.|TRBJ2-5
CASSLSLQETQYF
TGCGCCAGCAGCCTGAGCCTACAAGAGACCCAGTACTTC
>TRBV29-1|.|.|TRBJ1-1
CSASNSGTEAFF
TGCAGCGCCAGCAACTCGGGCACTGAAGCTTTCTTT
>TRBV11-1|.|.|TRBJ1-1
CASSFWGILNTEAFF
TGTGCCAGCAGCTTCTGGGGCATCTTGAACACTGAAGCTTTCTTT
>TRBV24-1|.|.|TRBJ2-1
CATGSQIEQFF
TGTGCCACCGGTTCCCAGATTGAGCAGTTCTTC
>TRBV6-1|few|.|TRBJ1-5
CASSESSRGNQPQHF
TGTGCCAGCAGTGAAAGTTCCAGGGGCAATCAGCCCCAGCATTTT
>TRBV3-1/TRBV3-2|.|.|TRBJ2-3
CASSQRAGRTDTQYF
TGTGCCAGCAGCCAAAGAGCGGGCCGCACAGATACGCAGTATTTT
>TRBV7-2|.|TRBD2|TRBJ2-5
CASSQGLAGDLYVTQYF
TGTGCCAGCAGCCAAGGACTAGCGGGAGATCTTTACGTGACCCAGTACTTC
>TRBV6-5|.|TRBD1|TRBJ2-1
CASSYQPGQGAYEQFF
TGTGCCAGCAGTTACCAACCGGGACAGGGGGCCTATGAGCAGTTCTTC
>TRBV25-1|.|.|TRBJ2-7
CASSESGMTHEQYF
TGTGCCAGCAGTGAATCCGGGATGACCCACGAGCAGTACTTC
>TRBV13|.|TRBD1|TRBJ2-3
CASSLAGQGEDTQYF
TGTGCCAGCAGCTTAGCGGGACAGGGTGAAGATACGCAGTATTTT
>TRBV29-1|.|TRBD1|TRBJ2-7
CSVEGRSGQGIDEQYF
TGCAGCGTTGAGGGGCGTTCGGGACAGGGGATCGACGAGCAGTACTTC
>TRBV19|.|TRBD1|TRBJ1-2
CASSIVETGVYGYTF
TGTGCCAGTAGTATTGTGGAGACAGGGGTCTATGGCTACACCTTC
>TRBV6-6|.|TRBD1|TRBJ2-6
CASSPDRGSSGANVLTF
TGTGCCAGCAGTCCTGACAGGGGGTCCTCTGGGGCCAACGTCCTGACTTTC
>TRBV5-8|.|TRBD1|TRBJ2-7
CASSFEMGTGTVYEQYF
TGTGCCAGCAGCTTCGAAATGGGGACAGGGACCGTCTACGAGCAGTACTTC
>TRBV30|.|TRBD2|TRBJ2-7
CAWRRLAGITYEQYF
TGTGCCTGGAGACGACTAGCGGGTATTACCTACGAGCAGTACTTC
>TRBV7-9|.|.|TRBJ2-7
CASSLTGDNSYEQYF
TGTGCCAGCAGCCTGACAGGAGACAACTCCTACGAGCAGTACTTC
>TRBV9|.|.|TRBJ1-1
CASSERDWDDTEAFF
TGTGCCAGCAGCGAGAGGGACTGGGACGACACTGAAGCTTTCTTT
>TRBV19|once|TRBD1|TRBJ1-1
CASSPDRGEAFF
TGTGCCAGTAGTCCGGACAGGGGGGAAGCTTTCTTT
>TRBV6-5|.|.|TRBJ2-3
CASSSRRDTQYF
TGTGCCAGCAGTTCTCGGAGAGATACGCAGTATTTT
>TRBV7-9|few|TRBD1|TRBJ2-7
CASSPWTGTNEQYF
TGTGCCAGCAGCCCCTGGACAGGGACAAACGAGCAGTACTTC
>TRBV3-1/TRBV3-2|.|TRBD1|TRBJ1-4
CASSQGSWGQVPEKLFF
TGTGCCAGCAGCCAAGGGTCATGGGGACAGGTTCCTGAAAAACTGTTTTTT
>TRBV10-3|once|.|TRBJ2-7
CAISESIVRGYEQYF
TGTGCCATCAGTGAGTCGATTGTCAGGGGCTACGAGCAGTACTTC
>TRBV25-1|.|TRBD1|TRBJ2-1
CASGSWTGYNEQFF
TGTGCCAGCGGTTCTTGGACAGGATACAATGAGCAGTTCTTC
>TRBV2|.|TRBD1|TRBJ1-4
CASSGTGGEKLFF
TGTGCCAGCAGTGGGACAGGTGGTGAAAAACTGTTTTTT
>TRBV19|.|TRBD2|TRBJ2-7
CASSITGQRGTYEQYF
TGTGCCAGTAGTATTACGGGCCAGCGGGGCACCTACGAGCAGTACTTC
>TRBV12-3/TRBV12-4|.|.|TRBJ1-5
CASSLGEHQPQHF
TGTGCCAGCAGTTTAGGCGAGCATCAGCCCCAGCATTTT
>TRBV5-6|.|.|TRBJ2-5
CASTTSQTGRETQYF
TGTGCCAGCACCACTTCGCAGACAGGGAGGGAGACCCAGTACTTC
>TRBV7-3|.|TRBD1|TRBJ2-7
CASSLLGQGRVNEQYF
TGTGCCAGCAGCTTATTAGGACAGGGGCGGGTTAACGAGCAGTACTTC
>TRBV7-7|.|.|TRBJ2-1
CASSLRAFPGTPYNEQFF
TGTGCTAGCAGCTTAAGGGCCTTTCCCGGGACACCGTACAATGAGCAGTTCTTC
>TRBV9|.|TRBD1|TRBJ1-4
CATSRGGTGEEKLFF
TGTGCCACCTCGAGGGGCGGGACAGGGGAAGAAAAACTGTTTTTT
>TRBV5-8|.|.|TRBJ2-1
CASSSDGQPYNEQFF
TGTGCCAGCAGCTCGGATGGACAGCCGTACAATGAGCAGTTCTTC
>TRBV13|once|.|TRBJ1-1
CASSYDRQMNTEAFF
TGTGCCAGCAGCTACGACAGGCAGATGAACACTGAAGCTTTCTTT
>TRBV18|few|TRBD1|TRBJ1-4
CASSGRQGSEKLFF
TGTGCCAGCTCAGGACGACAGGGGAGTGAAAAACTGTTTTTT
>TRBV7-2|.|.|TRBJ1-4
CASSLVAEKLFF
TGTGCCAGCAGCTTAGTGGCTGAAAAACTGTTTTTT
>TRBV21-1|.|.|TRBJ1-2
CASSNPGGETNYGYTF
TGTGCCAGCAGCAATCCCGGGGGGGAGACGAACTATGGCTACACCTTC
>TRBV5-4|.|.|TRBJ2-6
CASRPDSSGANVLTF
TGTGCCAGCAGGCCTGACAGCTCTGGGGCCAACGTCCTGACTTTC
>TRBV4-1|.|TRBD2|TRBJ2-7
CASSSSGSSYEQYF
TGCGCCAGCAGCTCTAGCGGGAGCTCCTACGAGCAGTACTTC
>TRBV7-9|.|.|TRBJ1-1
CASSYLTGIGAEAFF
TGTGCCAGCAGCTATCTTACAGGGATCGGAGCTGAAGCTTTCTTT
>TRBV7-6|.|TRBD1|TRBJ2-5
CASSPRPGGGQETQYF
TGTGCCAGCAGCCCGCGACCAGGGGGCGGCCAAGAGACCCAGTACTTC
>TRBV3-1/TRBV3-2|.|.|TRBJ1-1
CASSGWGQNTEAFF
TGTGCCAGCAGCGGATGGGGACAGAACACTGAAGCTTTCTTT
>TRBV18|once|TRBD2|TRBJ2-5
CASSGLAVQETQYF
TGTGCCAGCTCAGGGCTAGCGGTTCAAGAGACCCAGTACTTC
>TRBV15|.|.|TRBJ2-5
CATSRGRPEEETQYF
TGTGCCACCAGCAGAGGTCGGCCGGAGGAAGAGACCCAGTACTTC
>TRBV19|.|.|TRBJ2-1
CASSMAQYSYNEQFF
TGTGCCAGTAGTATGGCCCAGTACTCCTACAATGAGCAGTTCTTC
>TRBV9|.|TRBD2|TRBJ2-3
CASSRGWGGDTQYF
TGTGCCAGCAGCAGAGGATGGGGAGGGGATACGCAGTATTTT